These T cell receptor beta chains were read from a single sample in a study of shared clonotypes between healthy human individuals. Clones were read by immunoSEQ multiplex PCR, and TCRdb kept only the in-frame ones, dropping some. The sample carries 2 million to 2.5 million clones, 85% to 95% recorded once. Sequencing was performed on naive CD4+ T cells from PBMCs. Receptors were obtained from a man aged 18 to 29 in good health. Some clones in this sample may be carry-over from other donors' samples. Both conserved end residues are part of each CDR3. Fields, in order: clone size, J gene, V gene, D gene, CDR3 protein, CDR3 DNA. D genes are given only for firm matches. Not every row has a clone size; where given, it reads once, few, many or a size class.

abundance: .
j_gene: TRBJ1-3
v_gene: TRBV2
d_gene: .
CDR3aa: CASHEGSGTIYF
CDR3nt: TGTGCCAGCCACGAGGGCAGTGGGACCATATATTTT

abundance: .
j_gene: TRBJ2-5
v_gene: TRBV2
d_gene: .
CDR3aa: CASSEALGYGETQYF
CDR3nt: TGTGCCAGCAGTGAAGCGCTCGGGTATGGAGAGACCCAGTACTTC

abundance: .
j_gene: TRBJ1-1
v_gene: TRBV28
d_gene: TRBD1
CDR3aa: CASSLSGGAGGNTEAFF
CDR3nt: TGTGCCAGCAGTTTATCCGGTGGGGCAGGGGGGAACACTGAAGCTTTCTTT

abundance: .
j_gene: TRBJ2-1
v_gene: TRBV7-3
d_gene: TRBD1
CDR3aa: CASSPGTGSSYNEQFF
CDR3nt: TGTGCCAGCAGCCCCGGGACAGGCAGCTCCTACAATGAGCAGTTCTTC

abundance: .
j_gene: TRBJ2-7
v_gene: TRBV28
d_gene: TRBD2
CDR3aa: CATGGGLAAYEQYF
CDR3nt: TGTGCCACCGGGGGGGGACTAGCGGCCTACGAGCAGTACTTC

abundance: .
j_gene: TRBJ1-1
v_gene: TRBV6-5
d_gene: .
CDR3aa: CASRLNGRMNTEAFF
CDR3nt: TGTGCCAGCAGATTGAACGGACGGATGAACACTGAAGCTTTCTTT

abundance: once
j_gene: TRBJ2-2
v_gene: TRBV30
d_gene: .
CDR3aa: CAWGSWGTGELFF
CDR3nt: TGTGCCTGGGGATCGTGGGGCACCGGGGAGCTGTTTTTT

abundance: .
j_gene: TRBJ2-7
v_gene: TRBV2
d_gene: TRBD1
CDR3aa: CASAPGQGAYEQYF
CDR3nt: TGTGCCAGCGCACCAGGACAGGGGGCCTACGAGCAGTACTTC

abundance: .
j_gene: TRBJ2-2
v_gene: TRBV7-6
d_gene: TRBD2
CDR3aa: CASRQTSISGRVAGELFF
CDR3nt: TGTGCCAGCAGACAGACTTCCATTAGCGGGAGGGTTGCCGGGGAGCTGTTTTTT

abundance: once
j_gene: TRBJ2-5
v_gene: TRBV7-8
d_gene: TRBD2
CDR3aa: CASRGASGSLGETQYF
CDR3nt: TGTGCCAGCAGGGGGGCTAGCGGGAGCTTAGGGGAGACCCAGTACTTC

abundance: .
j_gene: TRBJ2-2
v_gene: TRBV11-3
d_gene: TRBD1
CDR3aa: CASSSGDRGNTGELFF
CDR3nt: TGTGCCAGCAGCTCAGGGGACAGGGGGAACACCGGGGAGCTGTTTTTT

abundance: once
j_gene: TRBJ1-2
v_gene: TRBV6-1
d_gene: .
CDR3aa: CASSEAQGGNYGYTF
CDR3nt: TGTGCCAGCAGTGAGGCACAGGGCGGCAACTATGGCTACACCTTC

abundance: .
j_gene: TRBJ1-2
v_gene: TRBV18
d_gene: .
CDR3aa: CASSHPLAGYTF
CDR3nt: TGTGCCAGCTCCCACCCCTTGGCCGGCTACACCTTC

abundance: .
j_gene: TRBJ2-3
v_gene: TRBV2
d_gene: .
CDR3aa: CASSGTGDTQYF
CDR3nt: TGTGCCAGCAGCGGTACAGGAGATACGCAGTATTTT

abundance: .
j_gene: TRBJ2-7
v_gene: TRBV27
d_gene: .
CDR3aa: CASSLTGNVNEQYF
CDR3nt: TGTGCCAGCAGTCTTACAGGGAATGTGAACGAGCAGTACTTC

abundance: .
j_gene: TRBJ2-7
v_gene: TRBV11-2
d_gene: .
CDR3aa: CASSSQGYEQYF
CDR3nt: TGTGCCAGCAGTAGTCAGGGCTACGAGCAGTACTTC

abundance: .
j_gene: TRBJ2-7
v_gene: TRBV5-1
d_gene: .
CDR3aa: CASSSPTDAYEQYF
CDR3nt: TGCGCCAGCAGCTCTCCGACAGATGCCTACGAGCAGTACTTC

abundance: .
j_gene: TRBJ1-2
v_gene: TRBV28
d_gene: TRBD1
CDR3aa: CASSLRTGIGYTF
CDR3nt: TGTGCCAGCAGTCTGAGGACAGGGATCGGCTACACCTTC

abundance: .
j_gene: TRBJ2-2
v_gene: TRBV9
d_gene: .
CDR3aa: CASSVQTGINTGELFF
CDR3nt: TGTGCCAGCAGCGTCCAGACTGGAATAAACACCGGGGAGCTGTTTTTT

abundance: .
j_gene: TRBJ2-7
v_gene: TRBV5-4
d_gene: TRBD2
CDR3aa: CASSSRAGGPYEQYF
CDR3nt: TGTGCCAGCAGCTCTCGAGCGGGAGGGCCCTACGAGCAGTACTTC